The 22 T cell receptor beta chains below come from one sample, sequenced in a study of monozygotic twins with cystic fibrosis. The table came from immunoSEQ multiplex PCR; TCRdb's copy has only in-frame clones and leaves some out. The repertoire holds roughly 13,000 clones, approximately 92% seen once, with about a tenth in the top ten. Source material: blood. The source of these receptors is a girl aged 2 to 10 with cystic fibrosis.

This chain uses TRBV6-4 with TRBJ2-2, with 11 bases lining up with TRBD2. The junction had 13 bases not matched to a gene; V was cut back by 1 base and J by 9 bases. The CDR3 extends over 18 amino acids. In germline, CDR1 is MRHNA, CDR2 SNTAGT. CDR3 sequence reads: CASSDWLRGLAGGRELFF. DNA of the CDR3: TGTGCCAGCAGTGACTGGCTAAGGGGCCTAGCGGGAGGTAGGGAGCTGTTTTTT.

The CDR3 DNA reads as TGCGCCAGCAGGGAATCCGTCGAGCAGTACTTC. Protein sequence: CASRESVEQYF. The chain links TRBV10-2 to TRBJ2-7, with no clear D. The CDR3 extends over 11 amino acids. Trimming cost V 6 bases and J 6 bases, with 9 bases left between them. Per the germline V gene, CDR1 is WSHSY and CDR2 is SAAADI.

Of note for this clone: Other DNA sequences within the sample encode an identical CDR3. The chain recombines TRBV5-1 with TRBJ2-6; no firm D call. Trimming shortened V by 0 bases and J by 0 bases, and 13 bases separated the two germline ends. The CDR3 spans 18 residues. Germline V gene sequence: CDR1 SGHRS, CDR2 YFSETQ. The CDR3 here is CASSLVSGPSSGANVLTF. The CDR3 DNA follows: TGCGCCAGCAGCTTGGTTTCGGGTCCGAGCTCTGGGGCCAACGTCCTGACTTTC.

The CDR3 sequence is CASSQGNRGLGGTEAFF. Here the CDR3 DNA reads TGTGCCAGCAGCCAAGGGAACAGGGGGCTGGGGGGCACTGAAGCTTTCTTT. V and J are TRBV4-2 and TRBJ1-1; 9 bases match TRBD1. Germline CDR1 LGHNA, CDR2 YNFKEQ. V shed 1 base, J shed 4 bases, and the junction held 10 bases outside the gene matches. The CDR3 has 17 residues.

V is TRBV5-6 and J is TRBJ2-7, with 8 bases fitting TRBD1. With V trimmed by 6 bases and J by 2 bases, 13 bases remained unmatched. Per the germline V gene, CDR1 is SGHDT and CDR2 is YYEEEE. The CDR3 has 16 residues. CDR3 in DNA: TGTGCCAGCATTTTGCCGCAGGGGGCGCAGACCTACGAGCAGTACTTC. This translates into CASILPQGAQTYEQYF. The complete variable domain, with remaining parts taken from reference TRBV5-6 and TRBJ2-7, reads DAGVTQSPTHLIKTRGQQVTLRCSPKSGHDTVSWYQQALGQGPQFIFQYYEEEERQRGNFPDRFSGHQFPNYSSELNVNALLLGDSALYLCASILPQGAQTYEQYFGPGTRLTVT.

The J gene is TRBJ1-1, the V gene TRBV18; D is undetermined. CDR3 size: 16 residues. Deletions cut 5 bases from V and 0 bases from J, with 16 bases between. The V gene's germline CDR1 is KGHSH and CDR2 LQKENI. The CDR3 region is CASSSYSATLNTEAFF. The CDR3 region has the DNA TGTGCCAGCTCATCATATTCGGCGACCCTGAACACTGAAGCTTTCTTT. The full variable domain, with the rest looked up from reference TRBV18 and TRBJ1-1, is NAGVMQNPRHLVRRRGQEARLRCSPMKGHSHVYWYRQLPEEGLKFMVYLQKENIIDESGMPKERFSAEFPKEGPSILRIQQVVRGDSAAYFCASSSYSATLNTEAFFGQGTRLTVV.

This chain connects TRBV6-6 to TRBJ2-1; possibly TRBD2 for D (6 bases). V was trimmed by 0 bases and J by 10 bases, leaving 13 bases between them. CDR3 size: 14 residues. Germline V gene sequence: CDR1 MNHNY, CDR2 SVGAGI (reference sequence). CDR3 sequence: CASSYSISGGEQFF. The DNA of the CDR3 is TGTGCCAGCAGTTACTCTATTTCTGGGGGGGAGCAGTTCTTC.

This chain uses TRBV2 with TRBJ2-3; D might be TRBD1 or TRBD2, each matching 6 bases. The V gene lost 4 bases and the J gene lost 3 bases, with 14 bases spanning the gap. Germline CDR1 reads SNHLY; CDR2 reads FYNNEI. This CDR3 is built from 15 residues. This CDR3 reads CASSARGGRTDTQYF. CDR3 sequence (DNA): TGTGCCAGCAGTGCCCGAGGGGGGAGGACAGATACGCAGTATTTT. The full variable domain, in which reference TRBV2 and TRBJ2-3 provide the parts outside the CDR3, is EPEVTQTPSHQVTQMGQEVILRCVPISNHLYFYWYRQILGQKVEFLVSFYNNEISEKSEIFDDQFSVERPDGSNFTLKIRSTKLEDSAMYFCASSARGGRTDTQYFGPGTRLTVL.

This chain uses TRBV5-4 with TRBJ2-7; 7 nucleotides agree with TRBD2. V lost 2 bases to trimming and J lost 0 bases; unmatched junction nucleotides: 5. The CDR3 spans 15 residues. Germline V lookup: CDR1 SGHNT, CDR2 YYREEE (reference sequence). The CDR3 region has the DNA TGTGCCAGCAGCTTTGGCGGGGGATCCTCCTACGAGCAGTACTTC. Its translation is CASSFGGGSSYEQYF.

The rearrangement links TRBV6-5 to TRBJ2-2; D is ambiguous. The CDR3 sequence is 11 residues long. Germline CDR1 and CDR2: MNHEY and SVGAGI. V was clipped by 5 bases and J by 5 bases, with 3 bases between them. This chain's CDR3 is CASSGTGELFF. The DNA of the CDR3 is TGTGCCAGCAGTGGGACCGGGGAGCTGTTTTTT.

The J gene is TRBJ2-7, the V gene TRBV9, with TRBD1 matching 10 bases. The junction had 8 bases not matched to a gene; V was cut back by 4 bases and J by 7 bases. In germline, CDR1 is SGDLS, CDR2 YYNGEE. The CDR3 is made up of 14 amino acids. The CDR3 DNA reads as TGTGCCAGCAGCCCCCGACAGGGGGCGGGGGAGCAGTACTTC. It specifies CASSPRQGAGEQYF.

CDR3: CASSDSGGDETQYF. The CDR3, as DNA: TGTGCCAGCAGTGATAGTGGGGGTGATGAGACCCAGTACTTC. The chain couples TRBV2 to TRBJ2-5; D is possibly TRBD1 or TRBD2 (5 bases each). Germline CDR1 is SNHLY and CDR2 is FYNNEI. Trimming took 3 bases from V and 5 from J, leaving 13 bases between them. The CDR3 spans 14 residues.

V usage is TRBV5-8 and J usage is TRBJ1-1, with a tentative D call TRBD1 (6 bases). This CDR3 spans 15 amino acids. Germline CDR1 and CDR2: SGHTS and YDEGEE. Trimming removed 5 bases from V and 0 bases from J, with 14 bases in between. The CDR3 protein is CASRFGGILNTEAFF. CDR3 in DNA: TGTGCCAGCAGGTTTGGGGGCATCTTGAACACTGAAGCTTTCTTT.

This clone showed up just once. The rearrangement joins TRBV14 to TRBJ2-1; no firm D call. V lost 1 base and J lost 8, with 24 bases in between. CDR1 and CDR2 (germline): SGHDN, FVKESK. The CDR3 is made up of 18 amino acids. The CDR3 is CASSQGMSVLSTGHEQFF. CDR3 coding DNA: TGTGCCAGCAGCCAAGGGATGTCTGTCCTTTCAACGGGCCATGAGCAGTTCTTC.

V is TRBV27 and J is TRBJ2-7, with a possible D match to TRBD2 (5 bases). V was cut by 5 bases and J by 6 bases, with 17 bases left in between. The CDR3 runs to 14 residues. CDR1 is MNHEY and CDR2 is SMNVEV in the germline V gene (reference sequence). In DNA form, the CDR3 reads TGTGCCAGCAGTCCCCTACGAAGCGGTGGCGAGCAGTACTTC. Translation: CASSPLRSGGEQYF.

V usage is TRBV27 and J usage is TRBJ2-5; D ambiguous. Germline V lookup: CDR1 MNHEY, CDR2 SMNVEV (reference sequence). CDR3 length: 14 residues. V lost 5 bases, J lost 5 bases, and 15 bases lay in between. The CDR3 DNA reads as TGTGCCAGCAGTCCAGTTAGGGCCGGGGAGACCCAGTACTTC. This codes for CASSPVRAGETQYF.

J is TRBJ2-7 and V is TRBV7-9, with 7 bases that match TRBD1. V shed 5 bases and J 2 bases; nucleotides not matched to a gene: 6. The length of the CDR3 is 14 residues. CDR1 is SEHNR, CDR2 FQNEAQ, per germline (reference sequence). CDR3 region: CASSPDRSAYEQYF. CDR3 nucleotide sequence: TGTGCCAGCAGCCCGGACAGGTCAGCCTACGAGCAGTACTTC.

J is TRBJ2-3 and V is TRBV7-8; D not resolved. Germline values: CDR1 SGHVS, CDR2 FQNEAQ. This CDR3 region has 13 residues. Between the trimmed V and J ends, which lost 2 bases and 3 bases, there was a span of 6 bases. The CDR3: CASSLPRTDTQYF. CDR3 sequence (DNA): TGTGCCAGCAGCTTACCGAGGACAGATACGCAGTATTTT.

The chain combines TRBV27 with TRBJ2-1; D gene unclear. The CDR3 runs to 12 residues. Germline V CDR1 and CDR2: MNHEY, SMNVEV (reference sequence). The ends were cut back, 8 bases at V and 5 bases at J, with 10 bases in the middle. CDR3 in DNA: TGTGCCAGCGGTCTCCTGGACAATGAGCAGTTCTTC. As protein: CASGLLDNEQFF.

The CDR3 region has the DNA TGCGCCAGCAGCCAAGAGTCCGCCCTAGCGGGAACATACAATGAGCAGTTCTTC. It codes for CASSQESALAGTYNEQFF. The chain uses TRBV4-3 and TRBJ2-1, with 9 nucleotides matching TRBD2. With V trimmed by 0 bases and J by 4 bases, 10 bases remained unmatched. The CDR3 is made up of 18 amino acids. In germline, CDR1 is LGHNA, CDR2 YSLEER.

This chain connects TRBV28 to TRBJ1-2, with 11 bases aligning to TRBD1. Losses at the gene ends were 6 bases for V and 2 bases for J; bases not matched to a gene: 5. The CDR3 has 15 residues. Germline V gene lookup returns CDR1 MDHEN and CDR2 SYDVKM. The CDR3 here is CASSSRTGGNYGYTF. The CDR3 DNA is TGTGCCAGCAGCTCTCGGACAGGGGGCAACTATGGCTACACCTTC.

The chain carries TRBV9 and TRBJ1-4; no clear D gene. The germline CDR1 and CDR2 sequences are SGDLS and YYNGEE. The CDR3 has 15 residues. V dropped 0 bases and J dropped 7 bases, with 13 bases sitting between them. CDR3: CASSVGHLESEKLFF. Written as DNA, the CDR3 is TGTGCCAGCAGCGTAGGTCACCTAGAGAGTGAAAAACTGTTTTTT.